Listed below are T cell receptor beta chains from one sample, sequenced in a study of PD-1 blockade in classical Hodgkin lymphoma. The assay was immunoSEQ multiplex PCR, and TCRdb's table has in-frame clones only and misses some. The sample comprises 100,000 to 120,000 clones, 89% of which are singletons, and nearly 20% rests with the top ten. The input for sequencing was peripheral blood mononuclear cells (PBMCs), taken before the second cycle of nivolumab. The receptors derive from a human donor with classical Hodgkin lymphoma. CDR3s include the opening cysteine and the closing phenylalanine or tryptophan. D genes are given only for firm matches. For some rows the clone size is stated as once, few or many, or as a class when expanded; others skip it.

J: TRBJ2-6
D: NA
size: once
V: TRBV30
CDR3: CAWDRGFSGANVLTF
DNA: TGTGCCTGGGATAGGGGGTTCTCTGGGGCCAACGTCCTGACTTTC

J: TRBJ1-4
D: TRBD1
size: NA
V: TRBV19
CDR3: CASSINRGGEKLFF
DNA: TGTGCCAGTAGTATAAACAGGGGAGGTGAAAAACTGTTTTTT

J: TRBJ2-1
D: TRBD1
size: once
V: TRBV11-2
CDR3: CASRIWWDRVNEQFF
DNA: TGTGCCAGCAGGATATGGTGGGACAGGGTGAATGAGCAGTTCTTC

J: TRBJ2-2
D: NA
size: NA
V: TRBV7-9
CDR3: CASSLSEGSFGELFF
DNA: TGTGCCAGCAGCTTATCGGAGGGCAGTTTCGGGGAGCTGTTTTTT

J: TRBJ2-1
D: NA
size: NA
V: TRBV4-3
CDR3: CASSQDMSDEQFF
DNA: TGCGCCAGCAGCCAAGATATGTCCGATGAGCAGTTCTTC

J: TRBJ2-7
D: NA
size: NA
V: TRBV4-1
CDR3: CASSQGPGTSAYEQYF
DNA: TGCGCCAGCAGCCAGGGTCCCGGGACGTCTGCCTACGAGCAGTACTTC

J: TRBJ2-7
D: NA
size: NA
V: TRBV29-1
CDR3: CSVVGHFGNEQYF
DNA: TGCAGCGTTGTGGGACACTTTGGAAACGAGCAGTACTTC

J: TRBJ2-7
D: NA
size: NA
V: TRBV28
CDR3: CASSARGAGAYEQYF
DNA: TGTGCCAGCAGCGCGAGGGGGGCGGGAGCCTACGAGCAGTACTTC

J: TRBJ2-7
D: TRBD1
size: NA
V: TRBV11-2
CDR3: CASSLALTGGEQYF
DNA: TGTGCCAGCAGCTTAGCCCTGACAGGGGGGGAGCAGTACTTC

J: TRBJ2-2
D: TRBD1
size: NA
V: TRBV6-5
CDR3: CASRETGETGELFF
DNA: TGTGCCAGCAGAGAAACAGGGGAAACCGGGGAGCTGTTTTTT

J: TRBJ2-7
D: NA
size: NA
V: TRBV19
CDR3: CASSISGDPYEQYF
DNA: TGTGCCAGTAGTATCTCGGGGGACCCCTACGAGCAGTACTTC

J: TRBJ2-1
D: NA
size: once
V: TRBV4-1
CDR3: CASSPQGGNNEQFF
DNA: TGCGCCAGCAGCCCCCAGGGCGGCAACAATGAGCAGTTCTTC

J: TRBJ2-7
D: TRBD1
size: NA
V: TRBV19
CDR3: CASSIGAGQGGPYEQYF
DNA: TGTGCCAGTAGTATAGGCGCCGGACAGGGTGGGCCCTACGAGCAGTACTTC

J: TRBJ1-1
D: NA
size: NA
V: TRBV5-1
CDR3: CARPNKGGAITEAFF
DNA: TGCGCCAGGCCAAACAAAGGGGGGGCCATCACTGAAGCTTTCTTT

J: TRBJ2-7
D: TRBD1
size: NA
V: TRBV18
CDR3: CASSPQTGYEQYF
DNA: TGTGCCAGCTCACCACAGACAGGGTACGAGCAGTACTTC

J: TRBJ2-3
D: TRBD2
size: NA
V: TRBV11-2
CDR3: CASSFNSGRAQRHF
DNA: TGTGCCAGCAGCTTTAATAGCGGGAGGGCCCAAAGGCATTTT

J: TRBJ2-5
D: NA
size: NA
V: TRBV5-6
CDR3: CASSPWRGQETQYF
DNA: TGTGCCAGCAGCCCATGGCGGGGACAAGAGACCCAGTACTTC

J: TRBJ1-1
D: NA
size: NA
V: TRBV6-1
CDR3: CASSGVVGRLENEAFF
DNA: TGTGCCAGCAGTGGAGTGGTCGGTAGGCTAGAAAACGAAGCTTTCTTT

J: TRBJ2-1
D: TRBD2
size: NA
V: TRBV7-2
CDR3: CASSSSLTSGRRFEQFF
DNA: TGTGCCAGCAGCTCTAGTCTAACTAGCGGGAGGAGGTTTGAGCAGTTCTTC

J: TRBJ1-5
D: NA
size: NA
V: TRBV28
CDR3: CASSLAGQPQHF
DNA: TGTGCCAGCAGTTTAGCCGGTCAGCCCCAGCATTTT

J: TRBJ1-4
D: NA
size: NA
V: TRBV2
CDR3: CASSEIRGTGRELFF
DNA: TGTGCCAGCAGTGAAATCAGGGGTACAGGGAGGGAGTTGTTTTTT

J: TRBJ2-1
D: TRBD2
size: NA
V: TRBV28
CDR3: CASSLLAGAGNEQFF
DNA: TGTGCCAGCAGTTTACTGGCGGGAGCCGGCAATGAGCAGTTCTTC

J: TRBJ1-1
D: NA
size: NA
V: TRBV19
CDR3: CASVVGRGNTEAFF
DNA: TGTGCCAGTGTGGTGGGAAGGGGGAACACTGAAGCTTTCTTT

J: TRBJ2-3
D: NA
size: NA
V: TRBV10-3
CDR3: CAVNSVGTDTQYF
DNA: TGTGCCGTCAACAGCGTGGGCACAGATACGCAGTATTTT

J: TRBJ2-3
D: NA
size: NA
V: TRBV10-3
CDR3: CAISGRDTDTQYF
DNA: TGTGCCATCAGTGGCAGGGACACAGATACGCAGTATTTT

J: TRBJ2-3
D: NA
size: NA
V: TRBV7-9
CDR3: CASSRGTVSTDTQYF
DNA: TGTGCCAGCAGCCGGGGGACGGTTAGCACAGATACGCAGTATTTT

J: TRBJ1-5
D: TRBD1
size: NA
V: TRBV28
CDR3: CASRRQGNNQPQHF
DNA: TGTGCCAGCAGGAGACAGGGGAACAATCAGCCCCAGCATTTT

J: TRBJ2-7
D: NA
size: NA
V: TRBV2
CDR3: CASSVGLYEQYF
DNA: TGTGCCAGCAGTGTTGGCCTCTACGAGCAGTACTTC

J: TRBJ2-1
D: NA
size: NA
V: TRBV4-3
CDR3: CASSPRESYNEQFF
DNA: TGCGCCAGCAGCCCTCGGGAGTCCTACAATGAGCAGTTCTTC

J: TRBJ2-3
D: NA
size: few
V: TRBV11-2
CDR3: CASSSTDTQYF
DNA: TGTGCCAGCAGCTCCACAGATACGCAGTATTTT

J: TRBJ2-3
D: NA
size: NA
V: TRBV29-1
CDR3: CSVDFFSTGSTDTQYF
DNA: TGCAGCGTGGACTTTTTTTCTACAGGGAGCACAGATACGCAGTATTTT

J: TRBJ1-2
D: TRBD1
size: NA
V: TRBV27
CDR3: CASSFWDRDAVVYGYTF
DNA: TGTGCCAGCAGTTTTTGGGACAGGGATGCCGTAGTCTATGGCTACACCTTC

J: TRBJ2-7
D: NA
size: NA
V: TRBV6-5
CDR3: CASRRSYEQYF
DNA: TGTGCCAGCAGACGCTCGTACGAGCAGTACTTC

J: TRBJ2-1
D: NA
size: NA
V: TRBV19
CDR3: CASNSAGSSYNEQFF
DNA: TGTGCCAGTAACTCGGCGGGGAGCTCCTACAATGAGCAGTTCTTC

J: TRBJ2-7
D: TRBD1
size: NA
V: TRBV4-3
CDR3: CASSQEGRGSSYEQYF
DNA: TGCGCCAGCAGCCAAGAGGGCAGGGGGAGCTCCTACGAGCAGTACTTC

J: TRBJ2-1
D: NA
size: NA
V: TRBV21-1
CDR3: CASSKVWREGRQFF
DNA: TGTGCCAGCAGCAAAGTGTGGCGGGAGGGCCGGCAGTTCTTC

J: TRBJ1-1
D: NA
size: NA
V: TRBV25-1
CDR3: CASSEWGHTEAFF
DNA: TGTGCCAGCAGTGAATGGGGTCACACTGAAGCTTTCTTT

J: TRBJ1-4
D: NA
size: NA
V: TRBV19
CDR3: CASSHAGAWEKLFF
DNA: TGTGCCAGTAGCCATGCGGGGGCCTGGGAAAAACTGTTTTTT

J: TRBJ2-5
D: NA
size: NA
V: TRBV29-1
CDR3: CSVLGEVAETQYF
DNA: TGCAGCGTTCTGGGTGAGGTCGCAGAGACCCAGTACTTC

J: TRBJ1-2
D: TRBD1
size: NA
V: TRBV5-6
CDR3: CASSLRTGRGYTF
DNA: TGTGCCAGCAGCTTGCGGACAGGCAGGGGCTACACCTTC

J: TRBJ2-5
D: TRBD2
size: NA
V: TRBV5-1
CDR3: CASSFPGTSGKYQETQYF
DNA: TGCGCCAGCAGCTTCCCCGGGACTAGCGGAAAGTACCAAGAGACCCAGTACTTC

J: TRBJ2-1
D: NA
size: NA
V: TRBV11-2
CDR3: CASSLQQNPANEQFF
DNA: TGTGCCAGCAGCTTGCAACAAAACCCCGCCAATGAGCAGTTCTTC

J: TRBJ1-2
D: NA
size: NA
V: TRBV19
CDR3: CASSIILANYGYTF
DNA: TGTGCCAGTAGTATCATATTAGCTAACTATGGCTACACCTTC

J: TRBJ2-3
D: TRBD2
size: NA
V: TRBV7-2
CDR3: CASSLVRGGTDTQYF
DNA: TGTGCCAGCAGCTTAGTGCGGGGAGGGACAGATACGCAGTATTTT

J: TRBJ2-6
D: NA
size: NA
V: TRBV28
CDR3: CASSLVGQGNGANVLTF
DNA: TGTGCCAGCAGTTTGGTCGGGCAGGGGAACGGGGCCAACGTCCTGACTTTC

J: TRBJ2-5
D: NA
size: NA
V: TRBV7-9
CDR3: CASSLVGTVGETQYF
DNA: TGTGCCAGCAGCTTAGTTGGGACTGTAGGTGAGACCCAGTACTTC

J: TRBJ1-2
D: NA
size: NA
V: TRBV7-2
CDR3: CASSLSGKDYGYTF
DNA: TGTGCCAGCAGCTTATCCGGGAAGGACTATGGCTACACCTTC

J: TRBJ2-2
D: NA
size: NA
V: TRBV5-1
CDR3: CASSGVYNIANTGELFF
DNA: TGCGCCAGCAGCGGGGTTTACAATATCGCGAACACCGGGGAGCTGTTTTTT

J: TRBJ2-7
D: TRBD2
size: NA
V: TRBV7-9
CDR3: CASSLGAGRAYEQYF
DNA: TGTGCCAGCAGCTTAGGGGCAGGGAGGGCCTACGAGCAGTACTTC

J: TRBJ2-2
D: TRBD2
size: NA
V: TRBV5-4
CDR3: CVVAGVGAGELFF
DNA: TGTGTGGTTGCGGGAGTAGGGGCCGGGGAGCTGTTTTTT

J: TRBJ2-2
D: NA
size: NA
V: TRBV9
CDR3: CASRPPDGANTGELFF
DNA: TGTGCCAGCAGACCCCCGGACGGAGCGAACACCGGGGAGCTGTTTTTT

J: TRBJ2-4
D: TRBD2
size: NA
V: TRBV6-4
CDR3: CASSDLRLAGGSLAKNIQYF
DNA: TGTGCCAGCAGTGACTTAAGACTAGCGGGGGGTTCTCTAGCCAAAAACATTCAGTACTTC

J: TRBJ2-2
D: TRBD2
size: NA
V: TRBV27
CDR3: CASSQTSVITGELFF
DNA: TGTGCCAGCAGTCAGACTAGCGTGATCACCGGGGAGCTGTTTTTT

J: TRBJ2-2
D: NA
size: NA
V: TRBV28
CDR3: CASTDPRNTGELFF
DNA: TGTGCCAGCACCGACCCCAGGAACACCGGGGAGCTGTTTTTT

J: TRBJ2-7
D: NA
size: few
V: TRBV28
CDR3: CASSSGQGTWF
DNA: TGTGCCAGCAGTTCCGGGCAGGGGACGTGGTTC